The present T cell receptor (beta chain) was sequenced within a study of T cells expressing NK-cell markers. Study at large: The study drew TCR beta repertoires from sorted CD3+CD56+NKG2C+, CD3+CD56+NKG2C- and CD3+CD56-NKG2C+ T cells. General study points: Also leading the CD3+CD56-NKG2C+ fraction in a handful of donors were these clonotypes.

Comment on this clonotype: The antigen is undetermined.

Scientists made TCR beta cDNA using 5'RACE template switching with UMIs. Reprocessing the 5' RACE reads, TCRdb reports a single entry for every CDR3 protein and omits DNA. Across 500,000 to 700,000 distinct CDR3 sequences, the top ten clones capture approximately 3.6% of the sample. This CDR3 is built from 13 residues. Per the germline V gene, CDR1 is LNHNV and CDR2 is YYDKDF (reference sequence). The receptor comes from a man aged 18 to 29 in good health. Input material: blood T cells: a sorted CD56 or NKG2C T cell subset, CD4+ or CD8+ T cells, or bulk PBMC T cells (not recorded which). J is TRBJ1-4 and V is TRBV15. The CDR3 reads CATSSATNEKLFF.